The 9 T cell receptor beta chains listed next were all sequenced from one sample in a study of T cells after yellow fever vaccination. TCRdb processed the 5' RACE reads anew with MiXCR; each CDR3 protein has one entry. The sample holds roughly 340,000 distinct CDR3 sequences, 8.5% to 9% seen once. Sequences were derived from PBMCs, sampled on the day of the first yellow fever vaccination. The receptor source for this set is a man between 18 and 29 years old who received the YFV17D yellow fever vaccine.

There are a few counts of this clonotype. The chain recombines TRBV6-5 with TRBJ1-2; the D gene is possibly TRBD1 (5 bases). The germline gives CDR1 MNHEY, CDR2 SVGAGI. This CDR3 spans 14 amino acids. V shed 0 bases and J shed 4 bases, with 9 bases lying between them. The CDR3: CASSYSRGVYGYTF. CDR3 sequence (DNA): TGTGCCAGCAGTTACTCAAGAGGGGTCTATGGCTACACCTTC.

This chain uses TRBV6-1 with TRBJ2-2, with TRBD1 matching 7 bases. Trimming cost V 6 bases and J 4 bases; bases outside gene matches: 11. There are 16 residues in the CDR3. Germline loops: CDR1 MNHNS, CDR2 SASEGT. The CDR3 DNA reads as TGTGCCAGCAGGGTTACCGGACAGGCGATCACCGGGGAGCTGTTTTTT. Translation: CASRVTGQAITGELFF.

This clonotype was detected ten times or more. The J gene is TRBJ2-7, the V gene TRBV6-2 or TRBV6-3, with D perhaps matching TRBD1 or TRBD2 (5 bases each). The CDR3 has 15 residues. V was clipped by 6 bases and J by 3 bases, with 18 bases between them. The germline V gene has CDR1 MNHEY and CDR2 SVGEGT. The CDR3 DNA follows: TGTGCCAGCAGACACCTAGGGGACCTTAACTACGAGCAGTACTTC. Protein sequence: CASRHLGDLNYEQYF.

The V call is TRBV5-1, the J call TRBJ2-1, with TRBD2 matching 7 bases. The CDR3 is made up of 11 amino acids. V lost 5 bases and J lost 8; bases outside the gene matches: 1. Germline V lookup: CDR1 SGHRS, CDR2 YFSETQ. In DNA, the CDR3 is TGCGCCAGCAGGGGAGGGCATGAGCAGTTCTTC. Protein product: CASRGGHEQFF.

The sample holds a few counts of this clonotype. The CDR3: CASIIYQSGKQPQHF. The DNA for the CDR3 is TGTGCCAGCATCATATACCAGTCGGGTAAGCAGCCCCAGCATTTT. This chain links TRBV12-3 or TRBV12-4 with TRBJ1-5; D is unclear. Trimming left V 7 bases short and J 7 bases short, with 20 bases between. The CDR3 has 15 residues.

This clonotype was seen a few times. The gene calls are TRBV5-1 and TRBJ2-3; TRBD1 matches at 9 bases. The V gene's germline CDR1 is SGHRS and CDR2 YFSETQ. V was pared by 5 bases and J by 2 bases, with 3 bases of the junction left unmatched. This CDR3 has 14 amino acids. The CDR3 reads CASRSQGATDTQYF. CDR3 nucleotides: TGCGCCAGCAGGTCACAGGGGGCCACAGATACGCAGTATTTT.

The rearrangement uses TRBV7-9 and TRBJ2-3, with TRBD1 identical over 11 bases. From germline, CDR1 is SEHNR and CDR2 FQNEAQ (reference sequence). V lost 2 bases and J lost 5; bases outside the gene matches: 6. The CDR3 has 16 residues. The chain's CDR3 is CASSLPGQGAGDTQYF. Here the CDR3 DNA reads TGTGCCAGCAGCTTACCAGGACAGGGGGCGGGAGATACGCAGTATTTT.

This clonotype was seen many times. V usage is TRBV12-3 or TRBV12-4 and J usage is TRBJ1-2; 7 nucleotides agree with TRBD1. The junction had 3 bases not matched to a gene; V was cut back by 1 base and J by 4 bases. CDR3 length: 14 residues. The CDR3 here is CASSLGDSTYGYTF. CDR3 coding DNA: TGTGCCAGCAGTTTAGGGGACAGCACCTATGGCTACACCTTC.

The chain couples TRBV12-3 or TRBV12-4 to TRBJ1-2, with 7 bases aligning to TRBD1. The CDR3 loop spans 14 amino acids. V trimming: 5 bases; J trimming: 0 bases; junction bases outside the gene matches: 3. The CDR3 coding sequence is TGTGCCAGCAGTATAGGGACAGCTAACTATGGCTACACCTTC. It translates to CASSIGTANYGYTF.